A selection of T cell receptor beta chains follows, all from one sample in a study of shared clonotypes between healthy human individuals. This table comes from immunoSEQ multiplex PCR, and its TCRdb copy is limited to in-frame clones, with some not included. Found here are about 1.5 million clones, approximately 97% of them singletons; the top ten hold approximately 1.1%. The sample taken for sequencing was naive CD4+ T cells sorted from blood. All receptors derive from a man aged 25 to 40 in good health. Each CDR3 is given with its conserved first and last residue. D genes are given only for firm matches. Not every row has a clone size; where given, it reads once, few, many or a size class.

-,TRBV5-1,-,TRBJ1-1,CASSGDPNTEAFF,TGCGCCAGCAGCGGGGACCCGAACACTGAAGCTTTCTTT
-,TRBV27,TRBD2,TRBJ2-7,CASSFNLAGLEEQYF,TGTGCCAGCAGTTTTAATCTAGCGGGATTGGAAGAGCAGTACTTC
-,TRBV29-1,-,TRBJ1-1,CSVEQLGGTEAFF,TGCAGCGTTGAACAGCTGGGTGGCACTGAAGCTTTCTTT
-,TRBV5-1,-,TRBJ2-3,CASSFTGAGDTQYF,TGCGCCAGCAGCTTTACGGGAGCGGGCGATACGCAGTATTTT
-,TRBV29-1,-,TRBJ2-3,CSVAGRVTDTQYF,TGCAGCGTTGCTGGCAGGGTCACAGATACGCAGTATTTT
-,TRBV10-3,-,TRBJ2-7,CAISTGHFYEQYF,TGTGCCATCAGTACGGGACACTTCTACGAGCAGTATTTC
once,TRBV7-2,-,TRBJ2-1,CASSLRFAGNEQFF,TGTGCCAGCAGCTTAAGGTTTGCGGGGAATGAGCAGTTCTTC
-,TRBV7-2,TRBD2,TRBJ2-7,CASSFIAGARNEQYF,TGTGCCAGCAGCTTTATAGCGGGCGCTCGTAACGAGCAGTACTTC
-,TRBV19,-,TRBJ1-2,CASSMGYSYGYTF,TGTGCCAGTAGTATGGGGTATTCCTATGGCTACACCTTC
once,TRBV5-1,-,TRBJ1-4,CASSLGPGESVKLFF,TGCGCCAGCAGCTTGGGTCCGGGGGAAAGCGTAAAACTGTTTTTT
-,TRBV6-5,TRBD1,TRBJ1-1,CASSSDRGGMNTEAFF,TGTGCCAGCAGTTCAGACAGGGGGGGGATGAACACTGAAGCTTTCTTT
-,TRBV5-1,TRBD1,TRBJ1-1,CASRPDRGRGANTEAFF,TGCGCCAGCAGACCGGACAGGGGGCGAGGGGCCAACACTGAAGCTTTCTTT
-,TRBV18,TRBD2,TRBJ2-2,CASSPGLAGGRTGELFF,TGTGCCAGCTCACCAGGACTAGCGGGAGGACGCACCGGGGAGCTGTTTTTT
-,TRBV14,-,TRBJ1-1,CASSQDQVMNTEAFF,TGTGCCAGCAGCCAAGATCAGGTCATGAACACTGAAGCTTTCTTT